This note documents a single T cell receptor (beta chain) sequence. In germline, CDR1 is SGDLS, CDR2 YYNGEE. Trimming removed 3 bases from V and 4 bases from J, with 16 bases in between. The CDR3 contains 16 residues. Assay: immunoSEQ multiplex PCR; the TCRdb copy retains only in-frame clones and omits some. The sample records roughly 660,000 clones, about 92% being singletons. This sample stems from a study of shared clonotypes between healthy human individuals. Healthy HIV-negative adults with no recent acute infections or vaccinations were recruited as donors. The gene calls are TRBV9 and TRBJ2-2, with D uncertain. The receptor was isolated from a man between 18 and 35 years old in good health. Some clones in this sample may be carry-over from other donors' samples. The sample taken for sequencing was memory CD8+ T cells from PBMCs. Subset reported: CD45RO+ cells pooled with CCR7-negative TemRA cells. The DNA of the CDR3 is TGTGCCAGCAGCGACGCCGCCAGATCGGGCACCGGGGAGCTGTTTTTT. As protein: CASSDAARSGTGELFF. Based on the CDR3 plus reference TRBV9 and TRBJ2-2, the full variable domain is DSGVTQTPKHLITATGQRVTLRCSPRSGDLSVYWYQQSLDQGLQFLIQYYNGEERAKGNILERFSAQQFPDLHSELNLSSLELGDSALYFCASSDAARSGTGELFFGEGSRLTVL.